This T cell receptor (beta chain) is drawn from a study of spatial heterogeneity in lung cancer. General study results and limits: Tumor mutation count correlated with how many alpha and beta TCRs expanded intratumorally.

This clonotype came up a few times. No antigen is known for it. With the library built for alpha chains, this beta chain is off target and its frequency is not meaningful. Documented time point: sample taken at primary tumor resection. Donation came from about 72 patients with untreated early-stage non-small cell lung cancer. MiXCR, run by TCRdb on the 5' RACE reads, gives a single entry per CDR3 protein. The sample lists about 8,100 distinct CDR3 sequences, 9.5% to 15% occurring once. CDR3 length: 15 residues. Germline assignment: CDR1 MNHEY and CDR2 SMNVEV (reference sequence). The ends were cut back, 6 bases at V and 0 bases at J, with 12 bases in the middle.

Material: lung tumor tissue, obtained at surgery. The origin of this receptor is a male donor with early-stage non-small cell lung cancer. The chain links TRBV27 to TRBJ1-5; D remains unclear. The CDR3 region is CASREPGISNQPQHF. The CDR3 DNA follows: TGTGCCAGCAGAGAACCAGGAATTAGCAATCAGCCCCAGCATTTT.